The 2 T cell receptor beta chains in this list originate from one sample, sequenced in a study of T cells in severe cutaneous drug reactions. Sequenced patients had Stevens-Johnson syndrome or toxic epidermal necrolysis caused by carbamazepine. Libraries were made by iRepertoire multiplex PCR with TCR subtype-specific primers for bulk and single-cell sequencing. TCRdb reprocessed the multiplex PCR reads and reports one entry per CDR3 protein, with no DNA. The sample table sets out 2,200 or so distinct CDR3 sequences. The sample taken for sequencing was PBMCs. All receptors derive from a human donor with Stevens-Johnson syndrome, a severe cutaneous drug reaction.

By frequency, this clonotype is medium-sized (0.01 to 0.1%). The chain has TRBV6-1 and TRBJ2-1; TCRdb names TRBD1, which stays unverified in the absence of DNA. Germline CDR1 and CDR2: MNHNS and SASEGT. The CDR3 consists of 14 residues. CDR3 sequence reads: CASSADRRYNEQFF.

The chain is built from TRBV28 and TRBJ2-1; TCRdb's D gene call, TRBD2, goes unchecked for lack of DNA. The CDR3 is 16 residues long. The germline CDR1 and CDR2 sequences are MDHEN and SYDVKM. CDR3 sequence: CASSSQLAGPYNEQFF.